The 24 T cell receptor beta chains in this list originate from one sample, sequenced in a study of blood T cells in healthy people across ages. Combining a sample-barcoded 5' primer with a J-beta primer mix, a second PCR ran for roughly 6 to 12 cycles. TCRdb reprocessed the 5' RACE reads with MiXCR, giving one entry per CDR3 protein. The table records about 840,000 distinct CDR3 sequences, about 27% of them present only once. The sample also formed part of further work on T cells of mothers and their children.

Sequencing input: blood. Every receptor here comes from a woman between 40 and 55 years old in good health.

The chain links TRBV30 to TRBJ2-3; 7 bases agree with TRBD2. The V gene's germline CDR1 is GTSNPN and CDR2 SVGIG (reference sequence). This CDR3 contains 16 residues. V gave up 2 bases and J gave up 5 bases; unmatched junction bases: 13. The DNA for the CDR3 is TGTGCCTGGAGTTTTGCTAGCGGCAGAGTTTTAGATACGCAGTATTTT. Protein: CAWSFASGRVLDTQYF.

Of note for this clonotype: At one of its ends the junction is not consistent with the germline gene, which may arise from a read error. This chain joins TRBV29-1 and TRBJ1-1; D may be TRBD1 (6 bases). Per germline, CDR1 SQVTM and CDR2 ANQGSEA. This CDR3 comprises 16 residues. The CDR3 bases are TGCAGCGTTGAAGAACCCCGGGGGGCGGTGAACACTGAAGTTTTCTTT. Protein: CSVEEPRGAVNTEVFF.

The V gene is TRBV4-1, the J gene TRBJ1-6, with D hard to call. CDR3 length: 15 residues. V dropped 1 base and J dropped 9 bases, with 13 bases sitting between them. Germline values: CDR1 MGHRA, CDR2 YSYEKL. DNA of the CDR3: TGCGCCAGCAGCCAAGGGAACAGCCATCCTTCACCCCTCCACTTT. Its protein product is CASSQGNSHPSPLHF.

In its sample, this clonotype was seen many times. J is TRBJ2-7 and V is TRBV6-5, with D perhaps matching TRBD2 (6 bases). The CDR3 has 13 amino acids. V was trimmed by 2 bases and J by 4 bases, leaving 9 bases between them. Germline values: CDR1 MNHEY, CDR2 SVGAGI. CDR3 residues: CASSYGGEYEQYF. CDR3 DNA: TGTGCCAGCAGTTACGGCGGGGAATACGAGCAGTACTTC.

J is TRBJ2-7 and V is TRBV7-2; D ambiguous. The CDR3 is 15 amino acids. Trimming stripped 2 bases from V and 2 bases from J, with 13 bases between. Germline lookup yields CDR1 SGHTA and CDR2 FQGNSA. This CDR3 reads CASSLSSGTPYEQYF. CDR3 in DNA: TGTGCCAGCAGCTTATCGTCTGGCACACCCTACGAGCAGTACTTC.

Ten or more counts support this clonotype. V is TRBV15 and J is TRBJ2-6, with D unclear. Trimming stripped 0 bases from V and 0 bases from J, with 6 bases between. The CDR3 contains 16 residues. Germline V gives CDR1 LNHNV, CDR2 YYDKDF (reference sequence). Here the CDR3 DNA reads TGTGCCACCAGCAGAGATCCGGGCTCTGGGGCCAACGTCCTGACTTTC. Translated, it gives CATSRDPGSGANVLTF.

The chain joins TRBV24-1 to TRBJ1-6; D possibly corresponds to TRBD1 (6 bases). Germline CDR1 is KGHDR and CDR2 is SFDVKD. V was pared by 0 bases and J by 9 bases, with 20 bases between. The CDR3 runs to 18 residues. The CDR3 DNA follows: TGTGCCACCAGTGATTTGCAAATCAAAGGGCAGGGGAGTTCACCCCTCCACTTT. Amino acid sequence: CATSDLQIKGQGSSPLHF.

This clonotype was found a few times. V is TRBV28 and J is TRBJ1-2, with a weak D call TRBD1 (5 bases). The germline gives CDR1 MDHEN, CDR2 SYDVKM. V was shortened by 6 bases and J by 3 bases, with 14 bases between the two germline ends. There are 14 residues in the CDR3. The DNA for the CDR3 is TGTGCCAGCAGCCATTCAGTGGGGGACTATGGCTACACCTTC. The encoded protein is CASSHSVGDYGYTF.

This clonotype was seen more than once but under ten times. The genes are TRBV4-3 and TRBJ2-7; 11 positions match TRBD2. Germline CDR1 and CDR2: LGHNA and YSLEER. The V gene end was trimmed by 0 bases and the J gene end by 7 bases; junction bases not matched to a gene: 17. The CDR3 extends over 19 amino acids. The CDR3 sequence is CASSQEYAGTSGLYNEQYF. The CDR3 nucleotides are TGCGCCAGCAGCCAAGAATACGCCGGGACTAGCGGATTATACAATGAGCAGTACTTC.

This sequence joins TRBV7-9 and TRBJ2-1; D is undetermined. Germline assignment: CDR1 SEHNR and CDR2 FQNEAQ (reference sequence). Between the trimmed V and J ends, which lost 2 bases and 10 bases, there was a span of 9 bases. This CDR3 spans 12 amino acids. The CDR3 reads CASSLPRYEQFF. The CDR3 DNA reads TGTGCCAGCAGCTTACCCCGGTACGAGCAGTTCTTC.

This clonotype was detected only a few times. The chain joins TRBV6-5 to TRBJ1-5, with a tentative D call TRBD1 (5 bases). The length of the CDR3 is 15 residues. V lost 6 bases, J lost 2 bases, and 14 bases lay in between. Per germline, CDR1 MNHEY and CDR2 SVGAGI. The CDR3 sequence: CASSRPLGGNQPQHF. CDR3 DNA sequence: TGTGCCAGCAGCCGCCCGTTGGGGGGCAATCAGCCCCAGCATTTT.

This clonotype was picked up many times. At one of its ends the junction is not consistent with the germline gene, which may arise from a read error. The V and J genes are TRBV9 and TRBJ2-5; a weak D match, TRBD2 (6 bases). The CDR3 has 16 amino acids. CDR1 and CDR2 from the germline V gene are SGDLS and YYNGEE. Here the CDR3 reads CASSRQGGGDQETQYF. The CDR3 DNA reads TGTGCCAGCAGCCGCCAGGGTGGCGGGGACCAGGAGACCCAGTACTTC. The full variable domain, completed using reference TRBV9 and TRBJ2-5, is DSGVTQTPKHLITATGQRVTLRCSPRSGDLSVYWYQQSLDQGLQFLIQYYNGEERAKGNILERFSAQQFPDLHSELNLSSLELGDSALYFCASSRQGGGDQETQYFGPGTRLLVL.

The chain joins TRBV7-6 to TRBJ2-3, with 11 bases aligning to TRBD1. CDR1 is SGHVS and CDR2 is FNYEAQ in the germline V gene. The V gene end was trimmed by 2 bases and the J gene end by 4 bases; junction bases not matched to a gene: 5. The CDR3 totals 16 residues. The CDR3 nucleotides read TGTGCCAGCAGCTTAATTGGGACAGGGGGGCCAGATACGCAGTATTTT. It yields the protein CASSLIGTGGPDTQYF.

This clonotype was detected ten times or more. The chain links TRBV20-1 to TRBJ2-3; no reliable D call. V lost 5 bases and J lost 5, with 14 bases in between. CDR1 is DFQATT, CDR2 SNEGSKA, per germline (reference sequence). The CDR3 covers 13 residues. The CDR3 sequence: CSAEGETRDTQYF. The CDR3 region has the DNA TGCAGTGCTGAAGGAGAGACCAGAGATACGCAGTATTTT.

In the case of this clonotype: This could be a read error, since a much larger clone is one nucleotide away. In nucleotides, the CDR3 is TGTGCCAGCAGGTTACTCGGTTCTAGCAGGGGGGAGACCCAGTACTTC. Protein sequence: CASRLLGSSRGETQYF. This chain links TRBV7-9 with TRBJ2-5; 7 positions match TRBD1. This CDR3 has 16 amino acids. With V trimmed by 6 bases and J by 5 bases, 15 bases remained unmatched. Germline V gene sequence: CDR1 SEHNR, CDR2 FQNEAQ (reference sequence).

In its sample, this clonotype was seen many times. As DNA, the CDR3 is TGTGCCATCAGTGAATCCCCATCGGGACCGCTGCTGGGTGAGCAGTTCTTC. Its translation is CAISESPSGPLLGEQFF. This chain links TRBV10-3 with TRBJ2-1; D is perhaps TRBD1 or TRBD2 (5 bases each). V was clipped by 3 bases and J by 9 bases, with 24 bases between them. Germline V gene sequence: CDR1 ENHRY, CDR2 SYGVKD. The CDR3 has 17 residues.

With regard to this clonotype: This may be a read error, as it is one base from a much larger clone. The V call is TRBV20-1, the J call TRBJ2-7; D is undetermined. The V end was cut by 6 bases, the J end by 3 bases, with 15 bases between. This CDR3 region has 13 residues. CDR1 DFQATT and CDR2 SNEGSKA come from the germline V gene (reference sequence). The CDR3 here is CSAPSTEDYEQYF. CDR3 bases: TGCAGTGCCCCATCTACAGAGGACTACGAGCAGTACTTC.

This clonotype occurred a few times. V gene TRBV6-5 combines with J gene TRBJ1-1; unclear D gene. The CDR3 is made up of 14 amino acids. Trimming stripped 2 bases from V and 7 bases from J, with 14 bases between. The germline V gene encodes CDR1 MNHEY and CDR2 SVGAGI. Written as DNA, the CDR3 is TGTGCCAGCAGTTACGCCGACGGTTGGGGTGAAGCTTTCTTT. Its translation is CASSYADGWGEAFF.

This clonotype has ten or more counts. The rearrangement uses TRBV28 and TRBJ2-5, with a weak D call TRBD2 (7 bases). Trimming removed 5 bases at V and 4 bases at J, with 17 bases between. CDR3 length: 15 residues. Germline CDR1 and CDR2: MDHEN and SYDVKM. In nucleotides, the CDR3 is TGTGCCAGCAGTCCCCCACTTAGGGGGGGAGAGACCCAGTACTTC. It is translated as CASSPPLRGGETQYF. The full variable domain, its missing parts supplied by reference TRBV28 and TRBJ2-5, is DVKVTQSSRYLVKRTGEKVFLECVQDMDHENMFWYRQDPGLGLRLIYFSYDVKMKEKGDIPEGYSVSREKKERFSLILESASTNQTSMYLCASSPPLRGGETQYFGPGTRLLVL.

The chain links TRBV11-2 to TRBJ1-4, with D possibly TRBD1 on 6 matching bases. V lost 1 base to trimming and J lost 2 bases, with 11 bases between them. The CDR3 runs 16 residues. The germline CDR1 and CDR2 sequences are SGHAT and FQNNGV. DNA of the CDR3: TGTGCCAGCAGCTTAGGAGGGGGTCCCACTAATGAAAAACTGTTTTTT. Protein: CASSLGGGPTNEKLFF.

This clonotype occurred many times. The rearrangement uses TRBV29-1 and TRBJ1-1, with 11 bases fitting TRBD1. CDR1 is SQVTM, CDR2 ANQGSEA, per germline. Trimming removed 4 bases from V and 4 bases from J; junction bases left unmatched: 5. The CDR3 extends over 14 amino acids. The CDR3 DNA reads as TGCAGCGTTGCCAGTGGGACAGGGGGCACTGAAGCTTTCTTT. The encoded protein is CSVASGTGGTEAFF.

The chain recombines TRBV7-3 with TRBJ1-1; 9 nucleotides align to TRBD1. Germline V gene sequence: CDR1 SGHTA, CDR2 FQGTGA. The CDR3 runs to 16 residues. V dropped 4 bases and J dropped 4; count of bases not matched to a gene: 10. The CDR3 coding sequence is TGTGCCAGCAGCTCGCGAACAGGGGGCGGAAGCACTGAAGCTTTCTTT. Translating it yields CASSSRTGGGSTEAFF.

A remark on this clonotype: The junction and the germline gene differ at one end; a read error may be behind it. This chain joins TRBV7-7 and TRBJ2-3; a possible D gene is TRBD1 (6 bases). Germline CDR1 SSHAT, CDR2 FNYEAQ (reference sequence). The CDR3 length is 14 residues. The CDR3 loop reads CASSSGQYTDTQYF. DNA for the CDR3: TGTGCTAGCAGCTCTGGACAGTACACAGATACGCAGTATTTT.

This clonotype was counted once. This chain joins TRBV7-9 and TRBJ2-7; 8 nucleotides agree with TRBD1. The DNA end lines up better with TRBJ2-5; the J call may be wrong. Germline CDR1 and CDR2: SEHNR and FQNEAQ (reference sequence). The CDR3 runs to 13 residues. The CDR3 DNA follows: TGTGCCAGCAGATCGGACAGGGTCGAGACCCAGTACTTC. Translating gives CASRSDRVETQYF.